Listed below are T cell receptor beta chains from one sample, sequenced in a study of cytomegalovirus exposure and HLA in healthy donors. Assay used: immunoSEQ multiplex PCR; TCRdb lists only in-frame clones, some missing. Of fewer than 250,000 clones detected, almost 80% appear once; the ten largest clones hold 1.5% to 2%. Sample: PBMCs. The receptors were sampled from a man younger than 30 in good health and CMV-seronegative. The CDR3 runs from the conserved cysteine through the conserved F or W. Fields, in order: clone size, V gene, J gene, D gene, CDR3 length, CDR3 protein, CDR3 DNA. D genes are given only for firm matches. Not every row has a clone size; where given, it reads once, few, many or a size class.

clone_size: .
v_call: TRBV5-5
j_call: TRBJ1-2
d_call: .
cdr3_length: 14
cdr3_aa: CASSGAGAEYGYTF
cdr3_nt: TGCGCCAGCAGCGGGGCGGGGGCCGAGTATGGCTACACCTTC

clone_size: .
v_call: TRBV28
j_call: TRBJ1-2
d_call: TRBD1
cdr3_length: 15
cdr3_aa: CASSLAGTGDYGYTF
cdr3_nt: TGTGCCAGCAGTTTGGCGGGGACAGGGGACTATGGCTACACCTTC

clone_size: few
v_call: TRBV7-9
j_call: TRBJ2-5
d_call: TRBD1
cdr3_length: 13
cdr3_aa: CASSATGGETQYF
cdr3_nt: TGTGCCAGCAGCGCGACAGGGGGAGAGACCCAGTACTTC

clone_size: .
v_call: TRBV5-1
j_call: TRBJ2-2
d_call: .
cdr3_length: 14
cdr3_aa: CASSLRGGSGELFF
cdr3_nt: TGCGCCAGCTCTCTCAGGGGAGGGAGCGGGGAGCTGTTTTTT

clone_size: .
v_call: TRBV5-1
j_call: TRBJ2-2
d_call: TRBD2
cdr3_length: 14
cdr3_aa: CASSPEGLAGELFF
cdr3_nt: TGCGCCAGCAGCCCAGAGGGACTAGCCGGGGAGCTGTTTTTT

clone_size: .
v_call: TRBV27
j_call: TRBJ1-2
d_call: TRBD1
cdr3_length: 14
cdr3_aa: CASSGTGGAGGYTF
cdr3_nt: TGTGCCAGCAGTGGCACAGGGGGCGCGGGTGGCTACACCTTC

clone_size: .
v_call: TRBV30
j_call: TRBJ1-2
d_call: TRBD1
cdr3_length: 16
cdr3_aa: CAWDGQDEGTNYGYTF
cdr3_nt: TGTGCCTGGGATGGACAGGACGAAGGGACGAACTATGGCTACACCTTC

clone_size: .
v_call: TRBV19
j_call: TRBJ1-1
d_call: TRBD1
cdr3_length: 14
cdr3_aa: CASSTLQGDTEAFF
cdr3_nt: TGTGCCAGTAGTACCCTTCAGGGGGACACTGAAGCTTTCTTT

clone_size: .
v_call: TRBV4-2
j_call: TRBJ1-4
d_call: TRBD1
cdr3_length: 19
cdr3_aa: CASSQALVGPRGRNEKLFF
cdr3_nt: TGTGCCAGCAGCCAAGCCCTGGTAGGGCCGAGGGGGCGTAATGAAAAACTGTTTTTT

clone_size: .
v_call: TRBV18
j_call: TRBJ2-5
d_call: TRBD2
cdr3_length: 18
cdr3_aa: CASSPPRLAGGAQETQYF
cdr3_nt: TGTGCCAGCTCACCACCAAGGCTAGCGGGAGGCGCGCAAGAGACCCAGTACTTC

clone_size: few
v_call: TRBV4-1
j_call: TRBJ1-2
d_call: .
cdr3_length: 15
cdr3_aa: CASSQDSQGSEGYTF
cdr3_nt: TGCGCCAGCAGCCAAGATTCACAGGGCTCGGAGGGCTACACCTTC

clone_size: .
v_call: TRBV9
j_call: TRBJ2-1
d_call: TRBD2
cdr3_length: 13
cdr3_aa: CASSVDGRGEQFF
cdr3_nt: TGTGCCAGCAGCGTAGACGGGAGGGGTGAGCAGTTCTTC

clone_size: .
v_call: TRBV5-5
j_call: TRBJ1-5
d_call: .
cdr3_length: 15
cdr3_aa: CASSPLGRTNQPQHF
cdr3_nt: TGTGCCAGCAGCCCATTGGGGCGGACGAATCAGCCCCAGCATTTT

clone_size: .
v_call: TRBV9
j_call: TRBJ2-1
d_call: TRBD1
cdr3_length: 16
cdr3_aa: CASSVHTGTAYNEQFF
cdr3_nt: TGTGCCAGCAGCGTCCATACCGGGACAGCCTACAATGAGCAGTTCTTC

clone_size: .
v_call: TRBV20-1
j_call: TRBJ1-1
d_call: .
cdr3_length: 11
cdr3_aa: CSARGGQTAFF
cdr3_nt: TGCAGTGCTAGAGGAGGACAGACGGCTTTCTTT

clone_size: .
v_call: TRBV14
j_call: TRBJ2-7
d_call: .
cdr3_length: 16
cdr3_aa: CASSQEYRVGPYEQYF
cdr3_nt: TGTGCCAGCAGCCAAGAATACAGGGTCGGCCCCTACGAGCAGTACTTC

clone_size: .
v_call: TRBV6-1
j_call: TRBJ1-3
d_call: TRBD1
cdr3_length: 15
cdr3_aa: CASSEIETGKRTIYF
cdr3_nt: TGTGCCAGCAGTGAAATCGAGACAGGGAAGCGGACCATATATTTT

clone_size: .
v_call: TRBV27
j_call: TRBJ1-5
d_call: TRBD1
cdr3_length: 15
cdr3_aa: CASSLRTGGNQPQHF
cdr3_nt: TGTGCCAGCAGTCTCCGGACAGGGGGCAACCAGCCCCAGCATTTT

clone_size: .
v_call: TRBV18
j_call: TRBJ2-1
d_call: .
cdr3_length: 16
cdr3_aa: CASSLPPAGRYNEQFF
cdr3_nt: TGTGCCAGCTCACTCCCCCCCGCGGGACGGTACAATGAGCAGTTCTTC

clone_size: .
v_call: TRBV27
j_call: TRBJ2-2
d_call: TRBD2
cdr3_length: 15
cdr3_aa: CASSRTSGTAGELFF
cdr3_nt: TGTGCCAGCAGCCGGACTAGCGGGACAGCCGGGGAGCTGTTTTTT

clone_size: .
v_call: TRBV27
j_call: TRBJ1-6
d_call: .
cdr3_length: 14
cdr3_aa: CASSFRREDSPLHF
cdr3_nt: TGTGCCAGCAGTTTCCGTAGGGAGGATTCACCCCTCCACTTT

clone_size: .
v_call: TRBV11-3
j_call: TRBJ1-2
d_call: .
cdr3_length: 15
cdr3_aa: CASSLSGVENYGYTF
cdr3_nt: TGTGCCAGCAGCTTATCAGGGGTGGAGAACTATGGCTACACCTTC